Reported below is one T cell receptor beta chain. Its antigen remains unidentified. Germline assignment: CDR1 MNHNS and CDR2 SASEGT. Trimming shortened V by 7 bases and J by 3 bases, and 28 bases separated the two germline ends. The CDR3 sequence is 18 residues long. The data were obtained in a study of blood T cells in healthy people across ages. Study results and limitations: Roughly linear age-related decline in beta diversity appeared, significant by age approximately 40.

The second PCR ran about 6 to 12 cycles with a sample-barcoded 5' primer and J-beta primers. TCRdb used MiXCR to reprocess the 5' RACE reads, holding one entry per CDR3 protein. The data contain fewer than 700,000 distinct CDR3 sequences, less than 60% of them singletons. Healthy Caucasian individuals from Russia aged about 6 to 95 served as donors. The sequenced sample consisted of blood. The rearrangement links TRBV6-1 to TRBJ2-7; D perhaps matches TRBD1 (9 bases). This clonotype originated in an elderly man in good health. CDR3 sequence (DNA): TGTGCCAGCAAACAGGGGGCTAAGACTAGCGCGGGAGGCTACGAGCAGTACTTC. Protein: CASKQGAKTSAGGYEQYF.